This T cell receptor (beta chain) originates from a study of shared clonotypes between healthy human individuals. Study-level points and caveats: Rarefaction showed that sequencing of sorted subsets was incomplete (despite large depth).

CD45RO-negative, CCR7-positively selected cells formed the naive CD8 fraction, excluding terminally differentiated effector memory CD45RA+ cells. Trimming removed 0 bases from V and 4 bases from J, with 15 bases in between. Germline lookup yields CDR1 LNHDA and CDR2 SQIVND (reference sequence). This CDR3 has 16 amino acids. About this clone: Its antigen remains unidentified.

The assay used deep level. Across several immunoSEQ plates, the genomic DNA of each subset was split evenly. The method was immunoSEQ multiplex PCR; TCRdb's version includes in-frame clones alone and lacks a portion of them. The profile shows about 820,000 clones, about 91% of them singletons. The rearrangement uses TRBV19 and TRBJ2-5; possible D gene TRBD2, 5 bases. The sequenced sample was naive CD8+ T cells sorted from blood. This clonotype was obtained from a man aged 30 to 45 in good health. CDR3 in DNA: TGTGCCAGTAGTATAGATTCAGGCCTAGCCCCAGAGACCCAGTACTTC. Encoded protein: CASSIDSGLAPETQYF.